The T cell receptor (beta chain) described here comes from a study of post-analysis software for immune sequencing data. Study summary: Secondary progressive, relapsing-remitting and progressive-relapsing multiple sclerosis were among the included disease courses. Whole-study findings and limits: F measure showed strong co-clustering of same-batch samples. Compared with controls, patients showed significantly lower normalized Chao1 diversity. The five TRBV segments detected at higher frequency in patients than in controls included TRBV5-6, TRBV5-1 and TRBV20-1.

On this clonotype itself: The antigen is unknown.

CDR1 LGHNA and CDR2 YNFKEQ come from the germline V gene. The CDR3 consists of 15 residues. Germline trimming cut 4 bases from V and 4 bases from J; bases unmatched to any gene: 6. TCR beta libraries were prepared from cDNA with unique molecular identifiers. T cells, about 0.9 to 10 million of them, yielded some 500,000 cDNA molecules. TCRdb passed the PCR reads through MiXCR, listing each CDR3 protein once. The sample comprises about 430,000 distinct CDR3 sequences, over 30% of which are singletons, and about 7.6% rests with the top ten. The specimen was blood. The genes are TRBV4-2 and TRBJ1-4, with 7 bases that match TRBD1. This receptor was obtained from a girl between 2 and 10 years old with multiple sclerosis. The CDR3 sequence is CASSPQGTDNEKLFF. CDR3 nucleotide sequence: TGTGCCAGCAGCCCCCAGGGGACAGATAATGAAAAACTGTTTTTT.